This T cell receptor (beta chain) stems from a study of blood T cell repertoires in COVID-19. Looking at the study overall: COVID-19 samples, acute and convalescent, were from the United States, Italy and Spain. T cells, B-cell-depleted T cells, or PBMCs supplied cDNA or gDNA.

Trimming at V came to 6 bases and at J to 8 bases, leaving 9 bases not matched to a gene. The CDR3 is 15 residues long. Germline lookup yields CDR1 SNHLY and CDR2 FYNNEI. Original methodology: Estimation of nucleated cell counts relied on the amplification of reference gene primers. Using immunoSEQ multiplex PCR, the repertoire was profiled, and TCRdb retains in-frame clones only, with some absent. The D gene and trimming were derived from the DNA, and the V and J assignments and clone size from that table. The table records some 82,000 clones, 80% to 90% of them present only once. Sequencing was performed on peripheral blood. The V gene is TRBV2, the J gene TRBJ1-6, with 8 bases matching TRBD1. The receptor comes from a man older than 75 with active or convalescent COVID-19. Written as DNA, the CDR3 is TGTGCCAGCAGGACCCAGGGGGCACTGGATTCACCCCTCCACTTT. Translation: CASRTQGALDSPLHF.